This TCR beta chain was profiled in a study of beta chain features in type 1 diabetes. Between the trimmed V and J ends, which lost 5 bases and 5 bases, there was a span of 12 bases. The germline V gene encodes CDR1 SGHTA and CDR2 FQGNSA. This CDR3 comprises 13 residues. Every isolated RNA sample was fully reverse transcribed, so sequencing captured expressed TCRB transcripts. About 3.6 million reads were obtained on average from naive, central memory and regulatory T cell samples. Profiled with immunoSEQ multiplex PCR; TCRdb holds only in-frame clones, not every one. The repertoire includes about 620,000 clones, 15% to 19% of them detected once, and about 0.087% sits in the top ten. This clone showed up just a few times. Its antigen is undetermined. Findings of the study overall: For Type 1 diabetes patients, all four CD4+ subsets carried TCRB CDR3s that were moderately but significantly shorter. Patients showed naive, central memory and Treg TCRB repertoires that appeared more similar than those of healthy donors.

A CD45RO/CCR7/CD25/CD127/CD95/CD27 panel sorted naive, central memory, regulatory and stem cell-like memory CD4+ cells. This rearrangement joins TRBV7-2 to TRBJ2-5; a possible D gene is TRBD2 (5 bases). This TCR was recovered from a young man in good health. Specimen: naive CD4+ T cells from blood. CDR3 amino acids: CASSPASRETQYF. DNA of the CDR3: TGTGCCAGCAGCCCTGCTAGCAGGGAGACCCAGTACTTC.